What follows are 9 T cell receptor beta chains derived from one specimen sequenced in a study of OX40 agonist ivuxolimab in advanced cancers. TCRdb's copy holds only in-frame clones and misses some; the assay was immunoSEQ multiplex PCR. The data contain tens of thousands of clones, roughly nine tenths of them singletons. The sequences come from CD4+ or CD8+ T cells sorted from blood, collected in a trial of the OX40 agonist ivuxolimab. The receptors were sampled from an adult with an advanced solid tumor such as melanoma, head and neck, liver or kidney cancer.

V gene TRBV10-1 combines with J gene TRBJ2-2, with 7 bases lining up with TRBD2. Trimming removed 8 bases from V and 3 bases from J; junction bases left unmatched: 3. Germline lookup yields CDR1 WNHNN and CDR2 SYGVQD (reference sequence). The CDR3 has 13 amino acids. The DNA of the CDR3 is TGCGCCAGCGGGCTAGCGGACACCGGGGAGCTGTTTTTT. Translating gives CASGLADTGELFF.

V usage is TRBV28 and J usage is TRBJ2-5, with 10 bases aligning to TRBD2. Germline V gives CDR1 MDHEN, CDR2 SYDVKM. Trimming removed 4 bases from V and 2 bases from J; junction bases left unmatched: 1. There are 14 residues in the CDR3. The chain's CDR3 is CASSWTSGQETQYF. For the CDR3, the DNA is TGTGCCAGCAGTTGGACTAGCGGACAAGAGACCCAGTACTTC. Supplemented by reference TRBV28 and TRBJ2-5, the full variable domain reads DVKVTQSSRYLVKRTGEKVFLECVQDMDHENMFWYRQDPGLGLRLIYFSYDVKMKEKGDIPEGYSVSREKKERFSLILESASTNQTSMYLCASSWTSGQETQYFGPGTRLLVL.

The chain joins TRBV29-1 to TRBJ2-7; no clear D. The V end lost 6 bases, the J end lost 0 bases, and 12 bases lay between the germline ends. The germline V gene encodes CDR1 SQVTM and CDR2 ANQGSEA. The CDR3 loop spans 13 amino acids. CDR3 nucleotide sequence: TGCAGCGTCCTACCGACGGGCTCCTACGAGCAGTACTTC. Translated, it gives CSVLPTGSYEQYF.

A single count supports this clone. The chain carries TRBV14 and TRBJ2-3, with D uncertain. This CDR3 contains 14 residues. Germline V CDR1 and CDR2: SGHDN, FVKESK. V was trimmed by 0 bases and J by 2 bases, leaving 6 bases between them. The CDR3 DNA follows: TGTGCCAGCAGCCAAGATATCCTCACAGATACGCAGTATTTT. Translation: CASSQDILTDTQYF.

This clone appeared once. The chain is built from TRBV13 and TRBJ2-1; 9 bases fit TRBD2. The CDR3 has 15 amino acids. V lost 4 bases, J lost 8 bases, and 9 bases stayed unmatched. Germline lookup yields CDR1 PRHDT and CDR2 FYEKMQ (reference sequence). This CDR3 reads CASSSAGGNEHEQFF. As DNA, the CDR3 is TGTGCCAGCAGCTCAGCGGGAGGCAATGAGCATGAGCAGTTCTTC.

To note about this clone: Other DNA sequences in the same sample also yield this CDR3. This chain connects TRBV5-6 to TRBJ2-7; 9 bases fit TRBD1. V trimming: 4 bases; J trimming: 3 bases; junction bases outside the gene matches: 5. Germline V CDR1 and CDR2: SGHDT, YYEEEE. The CDR3 sequence is 14 residues long. The CDR3 protein is CASSLGTGNYEQYF. Here the CDR3 DNA reads TGTGCCAGCAGCCTCGGGACAGGGAACTACGAGCAGTACTTC.

V and J are TRBV13 and TRBJ2-2; the D gene could be TRBD1 or TRBD2 (5 bases each). V was clipped by 5 bases and J by 6 bases, with 7 bases between them. The CDR3 runs to 12 residues. Looked up from germline, CDR1 is PRHDT and CDR2 is FYEKMQ (reference sequence). CDR3 amino acids: CASSEGPGELFF. DNA for the CDR3: TGTGCCAGCAGCGAGGGACCCGGGGAGCTGTTTTTT.

The CDR3 nucleotides are TGTGCCAGCAGTTTAATGCCCCAAGTCGGGGCCGGGGAGCTGTTTTTT. Protein product: CASSLMPQVGAGELFF. This chain connects TRBV28 to TRBJ2-2; possible D gene TRBD2, 5 bases. V was shortened by 2 bases and J by 6 bases, with 16 bases between the two germline ends. This CDR3 comprises 16 residues. CDR1 MDHEN and CDR2 SYDVKM come from the germline V gene.

The DNA of the CDR3 is TGCAGCGTTGAAGATAAGACGGGGAAGGGTGAGCAGTTCTTC. The encoded protein is CSVEDKTGKGEQFF. The rearrangement links TRBV29-1 to TRBJ2-1; TRBD2 is a possible D gene (5 bases). V lost 0 bases to trimming and J lost 9 bases, with 15 bases between them. The CDR3 contains 14 residues. Germline CDR1 and CDR2: SQVTM and ANQGSEA.